One and the same sample provided the 9 T cell receptor beta chains below, sequenced in a study of control samples from healthy donors and cancer patients. Repertoires were generated with immunoSEQ multiplex PCR, while TCRdb's copy carries only in-frame clones and drops some. The sample lists approximately 110,000 clones, about four fifths seen once, with about 13% in the top ten. The sequencing input was blood. The receptors here all came from a woman aged 50 to 60 in good health.

Concerning this clone: An end of the junction differs from the germline gene, which may be a read error. The chain is built from TRBV4-2 and TRBJ1-5, with D unresolved. Germline V CDR1 and CDR2: LGHNA, YNFKEQ. The CDR3 has 15 amino acids. CDR3 in DNA: TGTGCCAGCAGCCGGGGAGAAGGGAACAATCGGCCCCAGCATTTT. This codes for CASSRGEGNNRPQHF.

This chain links TRBV19 with TRBJ1-3; D uncertain. V was trimmed by 4 bases and J by 2 bases, leaving 6 bases between them. CDR1 and CDR2 (germline): LNHDA, SQIVND (reference sequence). The CDR3 is 13 residues long. The CDR3 region is CASSTDPGNTIYF. In DNA form, the CDR3 reads TGTGCCAGTAGTACTGACCCTGGAAACACCATATATTTT.

V usage is TRBV11-3 and J usage is TRBJ1-1; possibly TRBD1 for D (6 bases). V gave up 5 bases and J gave up 7 bases, with 17 bases separating them. CDR1 SGHNT and CDR2 YENEEA come from the germline V gene. The CDR3 runs to 14 residues. The CDR3 DNA follows: TGTGCCAGCAGCCAGGGCCTAGGGGGAGGTGAAGCTTTCTTT. It is translated as CASSQGLGGGEAFF.

This clone was recorded a few times. The rearrangement uses TRBV9 and TRBJ1-2; D is perhaps TRBD1 (6 bases). Per the germline V gene, CDR1 is SGDLS and CDR2 is YYNGEE. V shed 0 bases and J shed 4 bases, with 10 bases lying between them. This CDR3 is 14 amino acids long. Here the CDR3 reads CASSVADSRYGYTF. CDR3 in DNA: TGTGCCAGCAGCGTAGCGGACAGTCGCTATGGCTACACCTTC.

The rearrangement joins TRBV19 to TRBJ2-7; 10 bases match TRBD1. The length of the CDR3 is 14 residues. V lost 3 bases, J lost 5 bases, and 4 bases stayed unmatched. The germline V gene has CDR1 LNHDA and CDR2 SQIVND (reference sequence). The CDR3 DNA follows: TGTGCCAGTAGTATGGGACAGGGGCCAAACGAGCAGTACTTC. Translated, it gives CASSMGQGPNEQYF.

This rearrangement joins TRBV4-1 to TRBJ1-1; TRBD1 might be the D (5 bases). CDR1 and CDR2 (germline): MGHRA, YSYEKL. The length of the CDR3 is 15 residues. V was shortened by 0 bases and J by 5 bases, with 13 bases between the two germline ends. The CDR3 bases are TGCGCCAGCAGCCAAGAAGGCCCCTGGGGGACTGAAGCTTTCTTT. Its protein is CASSQEGPWGTEAFF.

V gene TRBV7-2 combines with J gene TRBJ2-5, with D unresolved. V was shortened by 3 bases and J by 2 bases, with 10 bases between the two germline ends. The CDR3 is made up of 14 amino acids. Germline CDR1 and CDR2: SGHTA and FQGNSA. CDR3 nucleotides: TGTGCCAGCAGCTTCGGAACCTTTCAAGAGACCCAGTACTTC. As protein: CASSFGTFQETQYF.

The chain links TRBV14 to TRBJ2-7, with 8 bases matching TRBD2. Germline values: CDR1 SGHDN, CDR2 FVKESK. CDR3 length equals 15 residues. The trim removed 0 bases at V and 6 bases at J, leaving 7 bases unmatched. CDR3 sequence reads: CASSQDGTRVSEQYF. CDR3 nucleotide sequence: TGTGCCAGCAGCCAAGATGGGACTAGGGTTTCCGAGCAGTACTTC.

The J gene is TRBJ1-2, the V gene TRBV5-4; TRBD1 matches 9 bases. This CDR3 spans 15 amino acids. After removal of 4 bases from V and 5 bases from J, the junction contained 9 bases not matched to a gene. The germline V gene has CDR1 SGHNT and CDR2 YYREEE (reference sequence). CDR3 sequence: CASSEGTGSWYGYTF. The CDR3 nucleotides are TGTGCCAGCAGCGAAGGGACAGGGTCTTGGTATGGCTACACCTTC. Full variable domain (outside the CDR3, taken from reference TRBV5-4 and TRBJ1-2): ETGVTQSPTHLIKTRGQQVTLRCSSQSGHNTVSWYQQALGQGPQFIFQYYREEENGRGNFPPRFSGLQFPNYSSELNVNALELDDSALYLCASSEGTGSWYGYTFGSGTRLTVV.